At least ten counts were recorded for the clone carrying this TCR beta chain. The antigen remains unidentified. This sample is drawn from a study of T cells in Graves' hyperthyroidism and ophthalmopathy. The TCR beta CDR3 regions underwent amplification using RNA transcripts as the source. HTBI primers were used for first-round RT-PCR of the TCR CDR3. MiXCR, run by TCRdb on the multiplex PCR reads, gives a single entry per CDR3 protein. Here the sample spans under 400,000 distinct CDR3 sequences, roughly 20% being singletons. Germline trimming cut 3 bases from V and 7 bases from J; bases unmatched to any gene: 22. This CDR3 has 20 amino acids. CDR1 and CDR2 from the germline V gene are ENHRY and SYGVKD. The study, taken as a whole, reports: Blood samples included most of the expanded thyroid clonotypes exceeding 0.001.

Sequencing was done on a sample of blood. This clonotype was obtained from a woman aged 40 to 49 with Graves' ophthalmopathy. The chain is built from TRBV10-3 and TRBJ2-7, with 12 bases fitting TRBD1. The CDR3 sequence is CAISDDTGTGGLSAPFEQYF. CDR3 nucleotides: TGTGCCATCAGTGATGATACTGGGACAGGGGGCCTATCGGCGCCGTTTGAGCAGTACTTC.